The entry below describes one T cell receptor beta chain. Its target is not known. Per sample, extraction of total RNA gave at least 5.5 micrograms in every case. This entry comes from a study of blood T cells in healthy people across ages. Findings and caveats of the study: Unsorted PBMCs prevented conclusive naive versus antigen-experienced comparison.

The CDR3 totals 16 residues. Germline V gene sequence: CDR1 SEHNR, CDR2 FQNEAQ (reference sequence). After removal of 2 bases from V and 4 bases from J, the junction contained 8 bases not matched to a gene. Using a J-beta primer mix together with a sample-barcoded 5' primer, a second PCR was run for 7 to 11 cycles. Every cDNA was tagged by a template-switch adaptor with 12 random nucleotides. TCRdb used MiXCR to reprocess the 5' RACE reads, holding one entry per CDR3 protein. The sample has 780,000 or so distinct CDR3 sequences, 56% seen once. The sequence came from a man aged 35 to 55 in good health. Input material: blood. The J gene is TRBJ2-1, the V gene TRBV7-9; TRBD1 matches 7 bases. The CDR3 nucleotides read TGTGCCAGCAGCTTAATCTTTGGGACAGAGTACAATGAGCAGTTCTTC. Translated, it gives CASSLIFGTEYNEQFF. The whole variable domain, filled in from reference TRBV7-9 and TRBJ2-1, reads DTGVSQNPRHKITKRGQNVTFRCDPISEHNRLYWYRQTLGQGPEFLTYFQNEAQLEKSRLLSDRFSAERPKGSFSTLEIQRTEQGDSAMYLCASSLIFGTEYNEQFFGPGTRLTVL.